This is a list of T cell receptor beta chains from one sample in a study of T cell responses to AZD1222 COVID-19 vaccine. Clones were sequenced by immunoSEQ multiplex PCR, and TCRdb holds only the in-frame ones, with some missing. The sample has some 140,000 clones; 93% are singletons. Sequenced material: peripheral blood, taken on day 0 of AZD1222 vaccination. The receptors were sampled from an adult in good health. Each CDR3 is given with its conserved first and last residue. D genes are given only for firm matches. A clone size is listed for some rows: how often the clone was seen (once, few, many), or a class if it is expanded.

J gene,clone size,V gene,D gene,CDR3 protein,CDR3 DNA
TRBJ2-1,.,TRBV18,TRBD1,CASSPRDRLRFEQFF,TGTGCCAGCTCACCCCGGGACAGATTACGCTTCGAGCAGTTCTTC
TRBJ2-2,.,TRBV6-5,.,CASTPSLGNTGELFF,TGTGCCAGCACCCCAAGTTTGGGGAACACCGGGGAGCTGTTTTTT
TRBJ2-1,.,TRBV2,TRBD1,CATRDRSSYNEQFF,TGTGCCACTCGGGACAGGAGCTCCTACAATGAGCAGTTCTTC
TRBJ2-2,.,TRBV5-1,.,CASRWDSNTGELFF,TGCGCCAGCAGATGGGACTCAAACACCGGGGAGCTGTTTTTT
TRBJ1-1,.,TRBV11-3,.,CASSQIPETKAFF,TGTGCCAGCAGCCAAATCCCAGAAACAAAAGCTTTCTTT
TRBJ2-7,.,TRBV2,TRBD2,CASSRAGGSKEQYF,TGTGCCAGCAGTAGAGCGGGAGGGTCTAAAGAGCAGTACTTC
TRBJ1-3,.,TRBV19,.,CASDSFSGNTIYF,TGTGCCAGCGACAGCTTCTCTGGAAACACCATATATTTT
TRBJ2-6,.,TRBV5-1,TRBD1,CASSLGGPGTGAGANVLTF,TGCGCCAGCAGCCTTGGGGGGCCTGGGACAGGGGCTGGGGCCAACGTCCTGACTTTC
TRBJ1-2,.,TRBV6-5,.,CASSLGRPYGYTF,TGTGCCAGCAGCCTCGGACGACCCTATGGCTACACCTTC
TRBJ1-6,.,TRBV28,TRBD1,CASRQGRGNSPLHF,TGTGCCAGTCGACAGGGGAGAGGTAATTCACCCCTCCACTTT
TRBJ2-2,once,TRBV12-3/TRBV12-4,.,CASNPWSAGELFF,TGTGCCAGCAATCCCTGGAGTGCCGGGGAGCTGTTTTTT
TRBJ2-7,.,TRBV7-8,TRBD2,CASSPVAGYEQYF,TGTGCCAGCAGCCCGGTAGCGGGCTACGAGCAGTACTTC
TRBJ2-2,.,TRBV11-2,.,CASSLVTGELFF,TGTGCCAGCAGCCTAGTTACCGGGGAGCTGTTTTTT
TRBJ2-1,few,TRBV7-9,TRBD2,CASRRSSGSFYNEQFF,TGTGCCAGCAGACGATCTAGCGGGAGCTTCTACAATGAGCAGTTCTTC
TRBJ2-2,.,TRBV3-1/TRBV3-2,TRBD2,CASSHVTSSTGELFF,TGTGCCAGCAGCCATGTGACTAGCTCCACCGGGGAGCTGTTTTTT
TRBJ1-5,.,TRBV7-2,.,CASSLGKGVQPQHF,TGTGCCAGCAGCTTAGGGAAGGGGGTTCAGCCCCAGCATTTT
TRBJ2-2,.,TRBV11-3,.,CASSPRDASLGRTGELFF,TGTGCCAGCAGCCCCCGTGACGCGAGCCTTGGAAGAACCGGGGAGCTGTTTTTT
TRBJ1-2,.,TRBV3-1/TRBV3-2,.,CASSPTGQGLYTF,TGTGCCAGCAGCCCAACCGGGCAGGGTTTATACACCTTC
TRBJ2-3,few,TRBV5-1,TRBD1,CASSPSQGRDTQYF,TGCGCCAGCAGCCCGTCACAGGGGCGCGATACGCAGTATTTT
TRBJ1-2,.,TRBV25-1,.,CASSQSLYGYTF,TGTGCCAGCAGTCAAAGCCTCTATGGCTACACCTTC
TRBJ1-2,few,TRBV5-6,TRBD1,CASRRQGYGYTF,TGTGCCAGCAGACGACAGGGCTATGGCTACACCTTC
TRBJ1-5,.,TRBV19,.,CASSIDKEPYNQPQHF,TGTGCCAGTAGTATAGATAAGGAGCCCTACAATCAGCCCCAGCATTTT
TRBJ1-4,once,TRBV11-2,.,CASSFGVRANEKLFF,TGTGCCAGCAGCTTTGGCGTCAGGGCTAATGAAAAACTGTTTTTT
TRBJ1-5,.,TRBV20-1,.,CSASPQHF,TGCAGTGCTTCGCCCCAGCATTTT
TRBJ1-1,.,TRBV19,.,CASMKWNTEAFF,TGTGCCAGTATGAAGTGGAACACTGAAGCTTTCTTT
TRBJ1-2,.,TRBV19,.,CASLIDTGKGYGYTF,TGTGCCAGTCTAATCGATACAGGGAAGGGGTATGGCTACACCTTC
TRBJ1-2,.,TRBV14,.,CASSQDLRGFGYTF,TGTGCCAGCAGCCAAGACTTGAGGGGTTTTGGCTACACCTTC
TRBJ1-6,.,TRBV5-1,.,CASRLENSPLHF,TGCGCCAGCAGGTTGGAAAATTCACCCCTCCACTTT
TRBJ2-3,.,TRBV12-3/TRBV12-4,.,CASSFGRNTQYF,TGTGCCAGCAGTTTTGGACGTAATACGCAGTATTTT
TRBJ2-1,.,TRBV21-1,.,CATDLPGQELRDEQFF,TGTGCCACTGATCTACCGGGACAGGAATTAAGGGATGAGCAGTTCTTC
TRBJ2-2,.,TRBV18,.,CASSPETGNTGELFF,TGTGCCAGCTCACCAGAGACAGGGAACACCGGGGAGCTGTTTTTT
TRBJ1-4,.,TRBV18,.,CASSPPVGNEKLFF,TGTGCCAGCTCACCCCCCGTTGGAAATGAAAAACTGTTTTTT
TRBJ2-7,.,TRBV27,.,CASSKAGTGSYEQYF,TGTGCCAGCAGTAAAGCCGGGACTGGCTCCTACGAGCAGTACTTC
TRBJ1-4,.,TRBV7-9,TRBD1,CASSSGQGLTNEKLFF,TGTGCCAGCAGCTCTGGACAGGGCCTAACTAATGAAAAACTGTTTTTT
TRBJ1-5,.,TRBV7-8,.,CASSYEFGPQHF,TGTGCCAGCAGCTACGAGTTTGGGCCCCAGCATTTT
TRBJ2-1,.,TRBV28,.,CASSQLSPADYNEQFF,TGTGCCAGCAGTCAGCTTAGCCCAGCGGACTACAATGAGCAGTTCTTC
TRBJ2-7,.,TRBV27,.,CASSFGTGGYEQYF,TGTGCCAGCAGTTTTGGTACTGGGGGGTACGAGCAGTACTTC
TRBJ2-7,.,TRBV6-2/TRBV6-3,.,CASSRADEQYF,TGTGCCAGCAGTCGGGCCGACGAGCAGTACTTC
TRBJ1-6,.,TRBV28,.,CASSLPPPKRSPLHF,TGTGCCAGCAGTTTGCCCCCCCCGAAGAGGTCACCCCTCCACTTT
TRBJ2-7,.,TRBV19,.,CASSTTVGSEQYF,TGTGCCAGTAGTACGACCGTGGGGTCCGAGCAGTACTTC